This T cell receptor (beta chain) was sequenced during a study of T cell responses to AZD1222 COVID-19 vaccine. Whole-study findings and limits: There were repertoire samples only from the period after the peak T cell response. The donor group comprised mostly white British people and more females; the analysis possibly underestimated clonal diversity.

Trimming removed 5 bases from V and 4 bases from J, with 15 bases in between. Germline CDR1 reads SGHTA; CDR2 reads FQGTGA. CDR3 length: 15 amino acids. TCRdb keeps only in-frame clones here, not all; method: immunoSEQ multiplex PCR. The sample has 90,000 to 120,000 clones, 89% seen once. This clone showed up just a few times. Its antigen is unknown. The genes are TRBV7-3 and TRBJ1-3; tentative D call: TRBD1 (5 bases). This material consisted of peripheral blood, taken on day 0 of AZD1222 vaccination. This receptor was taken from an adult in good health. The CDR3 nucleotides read TGTGCCAGCAGCAAAGGGGAGGGCCCCGGAAACACCATATATTTT. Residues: CASSKGEGPGNTIYF.